This T cell receptor (beta chain) was sequenced in a study of vaccination and CD4 T cells after COVID-19. Across the whole study: Convalescent participants consisted of six males and four females, two being Hispanic. Control wells got either CEFX epitopes, HIV-1 Nef peptides, or no peptide at all.

Cultured CD4+ T-cell DNA underwent Oncomine TCR Beta short-read sequencing. It was cultured CD4+ T cells from which genomic DNA was extracted. TCRdb reanalysed the PCR reads using MiXCR and keeps one entry per CDR3 protein. The sample lists approximately 18,000 distinct CDR3 sequences, 52% occurring once. Regarding time point: late sampling 161 to 241 days after vaccination in a few convalescent patients. Documented treatment: 10-day PBMC culture with coronavirus spike peptide pools or control peptides (ViraFEST assay). Cells were cultured for about nine days, and then CD4+ T cells were isolated by negative selection. As concerns this clonotype: Its target is unknown.

V lost 5 bases to trimming and J lost 2 bases, with 14 bases between them. In germline, CDR1 is MNHNS, CDR2 SASEGT. The CDR3 spans 15 residues. The sample was CD4+ T cells from blood, cultured in vitro, taken about 7 months after SARS-CoV-2 vaccination. The clonotype comes from a human donor who had recovered from COVID-19. The chain employs TRBV6-1 and TRBJ2-3; perhaps TRBD2 as D (7 bases). The CDR3 sequence: CASSPQGTNTDTQYF. Written as DNA, the CDR3 is TGTGCCAGCAGTCCCCAGGGGACTAACACAGATACGCAGTATTTT.